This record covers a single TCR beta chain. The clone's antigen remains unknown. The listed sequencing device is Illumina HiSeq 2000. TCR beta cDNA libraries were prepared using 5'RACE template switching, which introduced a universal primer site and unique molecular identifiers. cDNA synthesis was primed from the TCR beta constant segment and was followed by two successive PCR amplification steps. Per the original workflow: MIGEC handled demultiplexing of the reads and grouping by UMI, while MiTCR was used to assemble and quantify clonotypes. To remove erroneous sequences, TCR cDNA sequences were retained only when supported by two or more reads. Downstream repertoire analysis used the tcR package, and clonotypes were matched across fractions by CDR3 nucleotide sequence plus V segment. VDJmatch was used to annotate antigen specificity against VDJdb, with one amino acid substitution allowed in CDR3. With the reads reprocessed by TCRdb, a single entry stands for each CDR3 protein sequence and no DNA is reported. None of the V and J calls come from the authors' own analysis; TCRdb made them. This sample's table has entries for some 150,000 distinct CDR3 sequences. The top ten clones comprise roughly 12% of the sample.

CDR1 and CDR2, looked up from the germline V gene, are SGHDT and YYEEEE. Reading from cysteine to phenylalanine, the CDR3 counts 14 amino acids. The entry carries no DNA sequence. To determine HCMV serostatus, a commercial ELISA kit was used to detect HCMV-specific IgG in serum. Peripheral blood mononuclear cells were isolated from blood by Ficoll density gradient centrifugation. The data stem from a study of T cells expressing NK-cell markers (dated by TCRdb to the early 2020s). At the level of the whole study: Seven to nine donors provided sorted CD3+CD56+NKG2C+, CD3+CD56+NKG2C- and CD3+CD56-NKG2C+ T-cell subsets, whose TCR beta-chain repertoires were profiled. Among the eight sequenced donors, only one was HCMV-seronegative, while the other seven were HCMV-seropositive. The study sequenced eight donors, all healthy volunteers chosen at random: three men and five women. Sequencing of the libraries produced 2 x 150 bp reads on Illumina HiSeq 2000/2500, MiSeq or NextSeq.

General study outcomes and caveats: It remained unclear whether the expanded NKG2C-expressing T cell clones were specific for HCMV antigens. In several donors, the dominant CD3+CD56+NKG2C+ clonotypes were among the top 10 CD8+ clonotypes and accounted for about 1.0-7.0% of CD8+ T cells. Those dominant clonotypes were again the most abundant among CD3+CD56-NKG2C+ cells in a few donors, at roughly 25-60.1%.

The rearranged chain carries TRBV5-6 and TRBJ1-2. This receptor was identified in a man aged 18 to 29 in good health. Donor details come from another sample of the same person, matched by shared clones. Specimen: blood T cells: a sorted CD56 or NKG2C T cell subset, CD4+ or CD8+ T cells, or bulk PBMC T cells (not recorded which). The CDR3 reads CASSWTEPPYGYTF.